This TCR beta chain is drawn from a study of a mutant IDH1 vaccine in newly diagnosed glioma. Study at large: Vaccination followed radiotherapy alone by 4-6 weeks, or accompanied temozolomide cycles. Earlier treatment was radiotherapy, temozolomide, or both, with most getting both.

Produced via immunoSEQ multiplex PCR; TCRdb's table is partial and in-frame only. The data show around 33,000 clones, 85% to 90% seen once. As regards this clone: Its antigen is undetermined.

Time point of the sample: week 11, during vaccination. Doses of 300 ug of mutant IDH1 20-mer peptide were given with topical imiquimod. The sequencing used PBMCs, collected from a glioma patient whose treatment included an IDH1 peptide vaccine. This sequence originates from a man in his late teens or twenties with glioma.

In DNA form, the CDR3 reads TGTGCCAGCAAGGTAATCTATGAGCAGTTCTTC. It is translated as CASKVIYEQFF. The rearrangement uses TRBV2 and TRBJ2-1; D call uncertain. The CDR3 has 11 amino acids. Germline CDR1 is SNHLY and CDR2 is FYNNEI. V shed 7 bases and J shed 8 bases, with 9 bases lying between them.